Listed here is a single T cell receptor (beta chain). The data derive from a study of blood T cell repertoires in COVID-19. As for the study in general: Researchers got acute and convalescent COVID-19 samples from the United States, Italy and Spain.

The CDR3 consists of 13 residues. Germline V gene sequence: CDR1 SEHNR, CDR2 FQNEAQ (reference sequence). Trimming cost V 5 bases and J 11 bases; bases outside gene matches: 6. Method: immunoSEQ multiplex PCR; TCRdb's copy keeps in-frame clones and lacks some. The table includes about 200,000 clones, more than 70% detected once. This TCR was recovered from a woman aged 18-30 years who had recovered from COVID-19. The rearrangement links TRBV7-9 to TRBJ1-6; 7 bases map to TRBD1. Sequences were obtained from PBMCs or T cells enriched from blood (not recorded which). The CDR3 DNA reads TGTGCCAGCAGCAGCCCAGGGGGAGCACCCCTCCACTTT. Residues: CASSSPGGAPLHF.